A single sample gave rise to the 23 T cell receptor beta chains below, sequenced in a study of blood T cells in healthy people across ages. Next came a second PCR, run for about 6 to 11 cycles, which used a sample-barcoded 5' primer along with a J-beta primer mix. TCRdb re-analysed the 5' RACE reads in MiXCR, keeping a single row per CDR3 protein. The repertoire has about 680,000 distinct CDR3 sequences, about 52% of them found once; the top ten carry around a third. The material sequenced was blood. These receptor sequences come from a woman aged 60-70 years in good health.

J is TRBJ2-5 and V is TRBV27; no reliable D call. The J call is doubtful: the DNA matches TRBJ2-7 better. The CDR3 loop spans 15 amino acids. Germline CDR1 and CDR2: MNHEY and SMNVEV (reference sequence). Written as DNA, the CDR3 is TGTGCCAGCAGTTTATTGGGCAGGTTTAGCCACGAGCAGTACTTC. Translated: CASSLLGRFSHEQYF.

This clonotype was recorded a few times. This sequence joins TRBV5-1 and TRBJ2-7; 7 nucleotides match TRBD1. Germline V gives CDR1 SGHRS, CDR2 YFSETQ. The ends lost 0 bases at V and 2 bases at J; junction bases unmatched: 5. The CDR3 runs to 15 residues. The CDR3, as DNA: TGCGCCAGCAGCTTGGAACCGGGACAGACCTACGAGCAGTACTTC. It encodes CASSLEPGQTYEQYF.

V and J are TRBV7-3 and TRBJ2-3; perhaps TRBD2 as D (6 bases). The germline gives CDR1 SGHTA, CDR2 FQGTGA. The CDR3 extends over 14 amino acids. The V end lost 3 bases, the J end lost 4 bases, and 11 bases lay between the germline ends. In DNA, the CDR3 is TGTGCCAGCAGCTTGCGCGGGGCGGCAGATACGCAGTATTTT. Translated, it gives CASSLRGAADTQYF.

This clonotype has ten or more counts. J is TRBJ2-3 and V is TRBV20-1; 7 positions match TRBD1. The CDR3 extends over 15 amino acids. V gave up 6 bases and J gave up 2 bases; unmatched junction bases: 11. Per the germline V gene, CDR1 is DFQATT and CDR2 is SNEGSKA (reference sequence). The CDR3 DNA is TGCAGTGCCAGCCCGGGACAGACCTACACAGATACGCAGTATTTT. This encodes CSASPGQTYTDTQYF.

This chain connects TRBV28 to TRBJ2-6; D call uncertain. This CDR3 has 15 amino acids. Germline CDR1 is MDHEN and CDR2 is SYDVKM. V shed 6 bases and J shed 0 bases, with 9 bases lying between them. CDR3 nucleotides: TGTGCCAGCAGAACAGCCTTCTCTGGGGCCAACGTCCTGACTTTC. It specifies CASRTAFSGANVLTF. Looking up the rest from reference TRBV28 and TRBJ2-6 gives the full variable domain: DVKVTQSSRYLVKRTGEKVFLECVQDMDHENMFWYRQDPGLGLRLIYFSYDVKMKEKGDIPEGYSVSREKKERFSLILESASTNQTSMYLCASRTAFSGANVLTFGAGSRLTVL.

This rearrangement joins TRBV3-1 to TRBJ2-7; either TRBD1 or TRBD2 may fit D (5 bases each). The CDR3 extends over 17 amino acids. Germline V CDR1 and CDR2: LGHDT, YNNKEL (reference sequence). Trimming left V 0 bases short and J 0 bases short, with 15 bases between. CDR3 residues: CASSQERGNRPSYEQYF. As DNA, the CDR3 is TGTGCCAGCAGCCAAGAGAGGGGAAACAGGCCCTCCTACGAGCAGTACTTC.

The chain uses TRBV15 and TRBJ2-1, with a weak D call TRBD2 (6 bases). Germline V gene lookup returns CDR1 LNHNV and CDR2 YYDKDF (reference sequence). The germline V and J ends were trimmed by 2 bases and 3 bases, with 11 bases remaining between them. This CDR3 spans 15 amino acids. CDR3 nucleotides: TGTGCCACCAGCAGAACCGGGAGTATCTACAATGAGCAGTTCTTC. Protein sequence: CATSRTGSIYNEQFF.

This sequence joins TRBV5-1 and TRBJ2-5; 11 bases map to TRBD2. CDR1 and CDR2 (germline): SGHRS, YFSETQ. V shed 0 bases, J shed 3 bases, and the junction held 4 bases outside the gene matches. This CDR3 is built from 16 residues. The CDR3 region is CASSLALLAGEETQYF. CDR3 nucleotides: TGCGCCAGCAGCTTGGCCTTACTAGCGGGAGAAGAGACCCAGTACTTC.

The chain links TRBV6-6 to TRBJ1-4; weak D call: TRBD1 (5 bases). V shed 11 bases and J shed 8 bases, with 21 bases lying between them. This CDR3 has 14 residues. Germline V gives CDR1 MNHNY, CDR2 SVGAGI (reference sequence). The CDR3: CAGTLRPGGEKLFF. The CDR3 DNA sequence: TGTGCCGGTACACTAAGACCCGGGGGGGAAAAACTGTTTTTT.

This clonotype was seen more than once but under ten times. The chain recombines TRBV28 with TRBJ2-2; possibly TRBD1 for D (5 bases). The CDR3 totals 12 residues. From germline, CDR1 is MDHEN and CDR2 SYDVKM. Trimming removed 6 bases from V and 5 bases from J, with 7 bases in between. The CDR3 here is CASSSGTGELFF. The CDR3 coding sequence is TGTGCCAGCAGCTCAGGGACCGGGGAGCTGTTTTTT.

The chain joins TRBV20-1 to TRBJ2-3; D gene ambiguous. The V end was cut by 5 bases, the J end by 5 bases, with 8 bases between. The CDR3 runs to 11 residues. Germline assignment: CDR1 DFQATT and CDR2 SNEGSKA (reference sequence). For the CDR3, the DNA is TGCAGTGCTCCTTCAGGAGATACGCAGTATTTT. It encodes CSAPSGDTQYF.

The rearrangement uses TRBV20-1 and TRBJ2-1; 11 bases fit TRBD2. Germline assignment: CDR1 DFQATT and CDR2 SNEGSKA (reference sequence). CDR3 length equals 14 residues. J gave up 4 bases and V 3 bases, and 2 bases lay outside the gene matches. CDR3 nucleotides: TGCAGTGCTAGTCGACTAGCGGGGTACAATGAGCAGTTCTTC. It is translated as CSASRLAGYNEQFF.

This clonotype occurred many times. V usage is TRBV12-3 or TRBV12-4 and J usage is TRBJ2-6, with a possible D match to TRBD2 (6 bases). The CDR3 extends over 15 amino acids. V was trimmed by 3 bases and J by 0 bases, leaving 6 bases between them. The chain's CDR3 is CASSLGGSGANVLTF. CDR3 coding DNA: TGTGCCAGCAGTTTGGGGGGCTCTGGGGCCAACGTCCTGACTTTC.

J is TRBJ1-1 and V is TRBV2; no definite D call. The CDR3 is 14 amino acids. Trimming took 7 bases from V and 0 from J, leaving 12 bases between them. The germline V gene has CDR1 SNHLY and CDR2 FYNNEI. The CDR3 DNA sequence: TGTGCCAGCATACCGGAGGTACTGAACACTGAAGCTTTCTTT. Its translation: CASIPEVLNTEAFF.

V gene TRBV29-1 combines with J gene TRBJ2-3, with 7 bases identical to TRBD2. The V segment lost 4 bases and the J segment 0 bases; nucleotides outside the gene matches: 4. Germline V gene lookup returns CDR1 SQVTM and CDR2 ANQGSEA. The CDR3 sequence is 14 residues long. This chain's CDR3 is CSVVGRGSTDTQYF. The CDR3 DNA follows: TGCAGCGTTGTTGGGCGGGGGAGCACAGATACGCAGTATTTT.

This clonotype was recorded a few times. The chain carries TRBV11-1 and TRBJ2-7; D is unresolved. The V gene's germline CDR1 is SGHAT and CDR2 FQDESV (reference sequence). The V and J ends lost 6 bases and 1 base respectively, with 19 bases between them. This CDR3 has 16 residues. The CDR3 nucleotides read TGTGCCAGCAGTGAAGGGCGACGGGCCCTTTCCTACGAGCAGTACTTC. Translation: CASSEGRRALSYEQYF.

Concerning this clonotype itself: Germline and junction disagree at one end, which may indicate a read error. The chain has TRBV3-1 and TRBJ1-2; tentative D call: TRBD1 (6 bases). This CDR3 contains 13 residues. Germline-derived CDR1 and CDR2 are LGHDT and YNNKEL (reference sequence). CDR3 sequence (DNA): TGTTCCAGCAGCCAGCTTCCAGGGGTCGGCTACACCTTC. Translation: CSSSQLPGVGYTF.

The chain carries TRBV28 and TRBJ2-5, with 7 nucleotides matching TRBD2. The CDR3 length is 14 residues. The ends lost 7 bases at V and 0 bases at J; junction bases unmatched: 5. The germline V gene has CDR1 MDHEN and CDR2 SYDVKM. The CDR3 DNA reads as TGTGCCAGCAAAGAGGGAGGGAACCAAGAGACCCAGTACTTC. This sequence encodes CASKEGGNQETQYF.

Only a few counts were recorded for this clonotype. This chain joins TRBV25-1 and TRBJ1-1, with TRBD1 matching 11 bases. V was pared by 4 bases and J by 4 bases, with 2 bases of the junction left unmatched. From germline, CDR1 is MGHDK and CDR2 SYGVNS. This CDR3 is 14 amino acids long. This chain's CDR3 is CASSGDRGGTEAFF. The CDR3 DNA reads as TGTGCCAGCAGTGGGGACAGGGGGGGCACTGAAGCTTTCTTT. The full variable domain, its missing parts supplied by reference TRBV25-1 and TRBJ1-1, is EADIYQTPRYLVIGTGKKITLECSQTMGHDKMYWYQQDPGMELHLIHYSYGVNSTEKGDLSSESTVSRIRTEHFPLTLESARPSHTSQYLCASSGDRGGTEAFFGQGTRLTVV.

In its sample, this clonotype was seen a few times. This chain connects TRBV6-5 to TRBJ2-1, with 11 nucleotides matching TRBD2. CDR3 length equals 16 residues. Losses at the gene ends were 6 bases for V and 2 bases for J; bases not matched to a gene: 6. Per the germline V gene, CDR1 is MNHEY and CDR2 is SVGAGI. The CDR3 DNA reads TGTGCCAGCAGCCCTATAGCGGGAGGGCCCTACAATGAGCAGTTCTTC. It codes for CASSPIAGGPYNEQFF.

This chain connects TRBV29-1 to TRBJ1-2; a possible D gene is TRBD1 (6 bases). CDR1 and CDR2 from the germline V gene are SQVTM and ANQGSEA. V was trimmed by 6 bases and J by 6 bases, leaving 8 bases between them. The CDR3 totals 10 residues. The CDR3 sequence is CSVAGDGYTF. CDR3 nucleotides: TGCAGCGTCGCAGGGGATGGCTACACCTTC.

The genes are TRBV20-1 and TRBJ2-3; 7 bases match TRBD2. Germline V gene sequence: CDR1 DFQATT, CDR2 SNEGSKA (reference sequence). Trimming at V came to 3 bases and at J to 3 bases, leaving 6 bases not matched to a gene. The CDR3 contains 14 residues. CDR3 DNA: TGCAGTGCTAGTGGCGGGAGTCTTACAGATACGCAGTATTTT. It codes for CSASGGSLTDTQYF.

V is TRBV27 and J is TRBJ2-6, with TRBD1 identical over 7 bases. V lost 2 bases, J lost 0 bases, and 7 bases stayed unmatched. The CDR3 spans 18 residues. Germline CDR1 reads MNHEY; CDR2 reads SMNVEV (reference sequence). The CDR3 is CASSLIQGQYSGANVLTF. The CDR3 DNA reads TGTGCCAGCAGTTTAATACAGGGGCAGTACTCTGGGGCCAACGTCCTGACTTTC.